In this sample, the clone carrying this TCR beta chain is medium-sized. Its antigen is currently unknown. The table came from immunoSEQ multiplex PCR; TCRdb's copy has only in-frame clones and leaves some out. The sample contains more than 40,000 clones, approximately 79% of which appear only once. The V gene lost 6 bases and the J gene lost 5 bases, with 13 bases spanning the gap. CDR1 and CDR2 (germline): SNHLY, FYNNEI. CDR3 size: 13 residues. In chemo-refractory metastatic non-small-cell lung cancer, patients got ipilimumab CTLA-4 blockade together with focal radiation. The record originates from a study of radiotherapy plus CTLA-4 blockade in lung cancer. Regarding the study as a whole: Tumor-origin TCR clones grew in blood after radiotherapy plus ipilimumab. Best predicting response, reportedly, were early blood T cell clone dynamics, with interferon-beta.

This sample comprised peripheral blood, obtained from a patient treated with radiotherapy plus ipilimumab. The sequence was collected from a human donor with non-small cell lung cancer who had stable disease on radiotherapy plus ipilimumab. The V call is TRBV2, the J call TRBJ2-5; TRBD2 might be the D (5 bases). DNA for the CDR3: TGTGCCAGCAGGAGCCGGGGTTGGGAGACCCAGTACTTC. Its protein product is CASRSRGWETQYF.